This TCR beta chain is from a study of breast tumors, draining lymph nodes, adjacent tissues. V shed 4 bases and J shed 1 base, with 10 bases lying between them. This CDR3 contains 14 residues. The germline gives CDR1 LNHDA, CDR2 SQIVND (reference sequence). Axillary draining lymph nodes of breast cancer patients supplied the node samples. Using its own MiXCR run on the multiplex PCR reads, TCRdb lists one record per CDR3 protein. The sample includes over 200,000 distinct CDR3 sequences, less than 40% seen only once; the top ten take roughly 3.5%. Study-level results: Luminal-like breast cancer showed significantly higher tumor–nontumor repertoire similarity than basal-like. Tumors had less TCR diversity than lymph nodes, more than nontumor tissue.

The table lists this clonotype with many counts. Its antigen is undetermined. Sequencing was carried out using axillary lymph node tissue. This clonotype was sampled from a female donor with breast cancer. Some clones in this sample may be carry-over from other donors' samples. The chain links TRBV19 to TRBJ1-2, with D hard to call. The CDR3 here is CASSTASNNYGYTF. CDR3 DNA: TGTGCCAGTAGTACCGCCTCCAATAACTATGGCTACACCTTC.